The clone carrying this T cell receptor (beta chain) was found a few times. What it binds is not known. The data were taken from a study of siplizumab effects on memory and regulatory T cells. In the study overall: Siplizumab-treated (about 0.9 ug/mL) and drug-free mixed lymphocyte reactions were paired.

Notes on the study in general: About 80-96% of proliferating CD4+ or CD8+ clones had no assignable naive or memory phenotype.

The mixed lymphocyte reaction cells were held in coculture (37°C) for more than 5 days. Sequenced by immunoSEQ multiplex PCR; TCRdb stores in-frame clones only, minus some. The profile shows about 3,100 clones, under 55% of them singletons. V shed 5 bases and J shed 4 bases, with 14 bases lying between them. CDR1 is SGHTA and CDR2 is FQGTGA in the germline V gene. The CDR3 sequence is 14 residues long. The genes are TRBV7-3 and TRBJ1-2; a weak D match, TRBD1 (6 bases). The sequence was collected from a human donor in good health; the cells came from an allogeneic mixed lymphocyte reaction. Sequencing was carried out using CFSE-low (dividing) CD4+ T cells sorted from an allogeneic mixed lymphocyte reaction. The DNA of the CDR3 is TGTGCCAGCAGCCCCCACGGGGGCAGCTATGGCTACACCTTC. Translating it yields CASSPHGGSYGYTF.